The 11 T cell receptor beta chains in this list originate from one sample, sequenced in a study of CD8+CD57+ T cells in acquired aplastic anemia. TCR beta VDJ and CDR3 were profiled, and genomic DNA was the template. MiXCR, run by TCRdb on the reads, gives a single entry per CDR3 protein. This table has some 48,000 distinct CDR3 sequences, around 70% appearing once. Material for sequencing was sorted CD4+, CD8+, or CD8+CD57+ T cells (not recorded which) from PBMCs. The receptors were sampled from a human donor in good health, serving as a control.

This sequence joins TRBV20-1 and TRBJ2-3; D possibly uses TRBD1 or TRBD2 (6 bases each). Germline CDR1 and CDR2: DFQATT and SNEGSKA (reference sequence). V was pared by 6 bases and J by 5 bases, with 12 bases between. The CDR3 has 12 amino acids. CDR3 sequence reads: CSAVKGGDTQYF. The CDR3 DNA reads TGCAGTGCGGTGAAGGGGGGAGATACGCAGTATTTT.

The sample holds one count of this clonotype. V usage is TRBV7-9 and J usage is TRBJ2-7; 8 bases line up with TRBD1. The CDR3 has 15 residues. From germline, CDR1 is SEHNR and CDR2 FQNEAQ (reference sequence). The J segment lost 2 bases and the V segment lost 5 bases, leaving 8 bases of the junction unmatched. CDR3 in DNA: TGTGCCAGCAGCCCAGGACAGGGTATGACCTACGAGCAGTACTTC. It encodes CASSPGQGMTYEQYF.

Only a few counts were recorded for this clonotype. The genes are TRBV24-1 and TRBJ1-1, with a possible D match to TRBD1 (5 bases). Germline V lookup: CDR1 KGHDR, CDR2 SFDVKD. V was clipped by 3 bases and J by 3 bases, with 13 bases between them. The CDR3 consists of 15 residues. The CDR3: CATSDGVGGYTEAFF. The CDR3 bases are TGTGCCACCAGTGATGGGGTGGGGGGATACACTGAAGCTTTCTTT.

The chain recombines TRBV7-3 with TRBJ2-3; D gene uncertain. CDR1 is SGHTA, CDR2 FQGTGA, per germline. V was clipped by 1 base and J by 6 bases, with 14 bases between them. The CDR3 length is 15 residues. CDR3 coding DNA: TGTGCCAGCAGCTTAATCTTAGGTAACTCCGATACGCAGTATTTT. Its protein product is CASSLILGNSDTQYF.

The CDR3 nucleotides are TGTGCCAGCAGCCTGGGACTAGCGGGAGGCACAGATACGCAGTATTTT. Translated, it gives CASSLGLAGGTDTQYF. The J gene is TRBJ2-3, the V gene TRBV5-6; 14 bases agree with TRBD2. The CDR3 totals 16 residues. Germline CDR1 SGHDT, CDR2 YYEEEE. The V gene end was trimmed by 4 bases and the J gene end by 1 base; junction bases not matched to a gene: 2. The full variable domain, with the rest looked up from reference TRBV5-6 and TRBJ2-3, is DAGVTQSPTHLIKTRGQQVTLRCSPKSGHDTVSWYQQALGQGPQFIFQYYEEEERQRGNFPDRFSGHQFPNYSSELNVNALLLGDSALYLCASSLGLAGGTDTQYFGPGTRLTVL.

This clonotype appeared a few times. The chain couples TRBV7-9 to TRBJ1-1; D is unresolved. In germline, CDR1 is SEHNR, CDR2 FQNEAQ (reference sequence). The CDR3 spans 11 residues. Trimming removed 4 bases at V and 7 bases at J, with 7 bases between. As DNA, the CDR3 is TGTGCCAGCAGCTCCTCCCTTGAAGCTTTCTTT. As protein: CASSSSLEAFF.

This chain joins TRBV29-1 and TRBJ2-7; D remains unclear. Between the trimmed V and J ends, which lost 5 bases and 3 bases, there was a span of 8 bases. Germline loops: CDR1 SQVTM, CDR2 ANQGSEA. The CDR3 sequence is 11 residues long. The CDR3 loop is CSVKVFYEQYF. CDR3 coding DNA: TGCAGCGTTAAGGTCTTCTACGAGCAGTACTTC.

The chain joins TRBV10-3 to TRBJ2-1, with a tentative D call TRBD2 (6 bases). The CDR3 totals 11 residues. Trimming shortened V by 8 bases and J by 7 bases, and 9 bases separated the two germline ends. The germline CDR1 and CDR2 sequences are ENHRY and SYGVKD. The CDR3 DNA reads as TGTGCCATCCGGGACTTTAATGAGCAGTTCTTC. It codes for CAIRDFNEQFF.

This clonotype was detected only once. The chain couples TRBV6-1 to TRBJ2-7, with unresolved D. The CDR3 spans 13 residues. The V and J ends lost 7 bases and 4 bases respectively, with 14 bases between them. CDR1 is MNHNS, CDR2 SASEGT, per germline. CDR3 coding DNA: TGTGCCAGCAACCTTGGCTCTCGGTACGAGCAGTACGTC. This gives the protein CASNLGSRYEQYV.

CDR3 sequence reads: CATSRADYHEQYF. The CDR3, as DNA: TGTGCCACCAGCAGGGCGGACTACCACGAGCAGTACTTC. J is TRBJ2-7 and V is TRBV15; tentative D call: TRBD2 (6 bases). Trimming took 3 bases from V and 5 from J, leaving 11 bases between them. Germline V gene lookup returns CDR1 LNHNV and CDR2 YYDKDF (reference sequence). The CDR3 spans 13 residues.

This chain joins TRBV10-3 and TRBJ2-7; 7 bases are shared with TRBD1. The J segment lost 3 bases and the V segment lost 9 bases, leaving 8 bases of the junction unmatched. The CDR3 consists of 13 residues. The germline gives CDR1 ENHRY, CDR2 SYGVKD. CDR3 in amino acids: CAINTGDGYEQYF. The CDR3 DNA reads TGTGCCATAAACACAGGGGACGGCTACGAGCAGTACTTC.